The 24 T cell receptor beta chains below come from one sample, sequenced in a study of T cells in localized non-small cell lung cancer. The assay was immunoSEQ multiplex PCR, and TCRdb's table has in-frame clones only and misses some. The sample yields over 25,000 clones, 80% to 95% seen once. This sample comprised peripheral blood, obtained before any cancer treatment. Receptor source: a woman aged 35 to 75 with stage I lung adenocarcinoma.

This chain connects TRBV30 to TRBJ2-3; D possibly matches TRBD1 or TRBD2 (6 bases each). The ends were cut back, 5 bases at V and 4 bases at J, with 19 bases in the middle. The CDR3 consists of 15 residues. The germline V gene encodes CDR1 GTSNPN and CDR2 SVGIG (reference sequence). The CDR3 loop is CAWEGGQFLADTQYF. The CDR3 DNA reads TGTGCCTGGGAGGGAGGACAGTTTTTGGCAGATACGCAGTATTTT. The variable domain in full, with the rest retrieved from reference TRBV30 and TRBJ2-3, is SQTIHQWPATLVQPVGSPLSLECTVEGTSNPNLYWYRQAAGRGLQLLFYSVGIGQISSEVPQNLSASRPQDRQFILSSKKLLLSDSGFYLCAWEGGQFLADTQYFGPGTRLTVL.

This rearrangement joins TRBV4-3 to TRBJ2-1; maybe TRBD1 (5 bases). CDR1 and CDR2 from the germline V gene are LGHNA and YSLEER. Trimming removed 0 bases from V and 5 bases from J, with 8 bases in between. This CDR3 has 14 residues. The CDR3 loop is CASSQEGHDNEQFF. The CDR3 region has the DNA TGCGCCAGCAGCCAAGAGGGGCACGACAATGAGCAGTTCTTC.

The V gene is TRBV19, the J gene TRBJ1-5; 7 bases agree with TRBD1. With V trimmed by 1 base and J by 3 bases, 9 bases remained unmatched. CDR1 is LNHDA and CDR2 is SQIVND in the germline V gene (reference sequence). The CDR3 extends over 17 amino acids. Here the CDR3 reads CASSIGLERGLNQPQHF. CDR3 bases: TGTGCCAGTAGTATAGGTCTGGAAAGGGGGCTCAATCAGCCCCAGCATTTT. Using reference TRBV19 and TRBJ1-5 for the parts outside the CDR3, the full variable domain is DGGITQSPKYLFRKEGQNVTLSCEQNLNHDAMYWYRQDPGQGLRLIYYSQIVNDFQKGDIAEGYSVSREKKESFPLTVTSAQKNPTAFYLCASSIGLERGLNQPQHFGDGTRLSIL.

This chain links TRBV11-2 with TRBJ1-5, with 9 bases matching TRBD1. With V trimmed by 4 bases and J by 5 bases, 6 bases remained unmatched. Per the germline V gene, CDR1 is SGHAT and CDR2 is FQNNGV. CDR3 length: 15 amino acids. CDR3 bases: TGTGCCAGCAGCTCCGGGACAGGGACTCATCAGCCCCAGCATTTT. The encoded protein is CASSSGTGTHQPQHF.

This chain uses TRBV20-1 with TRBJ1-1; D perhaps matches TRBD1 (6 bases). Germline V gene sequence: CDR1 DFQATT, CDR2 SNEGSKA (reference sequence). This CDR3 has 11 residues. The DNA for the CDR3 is TGCTTATTCAGTGGGGGCCCCGAAGCTTTCTTT. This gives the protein CLFSGGPEAFF.

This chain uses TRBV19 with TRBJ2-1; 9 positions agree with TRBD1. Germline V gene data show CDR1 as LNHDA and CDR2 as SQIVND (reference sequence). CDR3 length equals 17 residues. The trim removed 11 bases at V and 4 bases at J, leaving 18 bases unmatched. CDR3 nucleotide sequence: TGTGCCGTCGGTACGAAACAGGGGGCGACTCTTTACAATGAGCAGTTCTTC. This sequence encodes CAVGTKQGATLYNEQFF.

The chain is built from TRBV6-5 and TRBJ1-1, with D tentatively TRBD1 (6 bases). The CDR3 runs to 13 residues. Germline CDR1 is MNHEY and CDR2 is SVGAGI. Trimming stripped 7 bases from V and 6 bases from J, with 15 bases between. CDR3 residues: CASTKGTFPEAFF. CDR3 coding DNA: TGTGCCAGCACCAAAGGGACATTCCCTGAAGCTTTCTTT.

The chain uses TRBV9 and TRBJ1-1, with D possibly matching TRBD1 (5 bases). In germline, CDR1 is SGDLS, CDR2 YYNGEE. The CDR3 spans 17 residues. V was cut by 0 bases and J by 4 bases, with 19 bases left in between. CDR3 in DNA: TGTGCCAGCAGCGTAGGCTATCTTGGGGGAGGAGGCACTGAAGCTTTCTTT. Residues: CASSVGYLGGGGTEAFF.

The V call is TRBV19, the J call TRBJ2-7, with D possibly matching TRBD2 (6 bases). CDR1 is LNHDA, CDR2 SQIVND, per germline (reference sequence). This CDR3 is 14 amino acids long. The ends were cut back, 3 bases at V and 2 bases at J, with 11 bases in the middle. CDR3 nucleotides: TGTGCCAGTAGTATGACGGGAGACACCTACGAGCAGTACTTC. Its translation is CASSMTGDTYEQYF.

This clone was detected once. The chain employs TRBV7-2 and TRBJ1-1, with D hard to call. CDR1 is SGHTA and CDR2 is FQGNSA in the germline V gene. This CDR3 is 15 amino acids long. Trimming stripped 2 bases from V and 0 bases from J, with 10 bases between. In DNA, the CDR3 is TGTGCCAGCAGCTTAACACGGGCGGTGAACACTGAAGCTTTCTTT. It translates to CASSLTRAVNTEAFF.

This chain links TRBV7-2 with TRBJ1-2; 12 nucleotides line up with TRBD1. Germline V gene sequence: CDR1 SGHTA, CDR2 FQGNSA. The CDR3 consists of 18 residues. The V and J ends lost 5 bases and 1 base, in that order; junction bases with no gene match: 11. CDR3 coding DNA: TGTGCCAGCAGCGCCCCCGGGACAGGGGGCCTTCTTAACTATGGCTACACCTTC. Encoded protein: CASSAPGTGGLLNYGYTF.

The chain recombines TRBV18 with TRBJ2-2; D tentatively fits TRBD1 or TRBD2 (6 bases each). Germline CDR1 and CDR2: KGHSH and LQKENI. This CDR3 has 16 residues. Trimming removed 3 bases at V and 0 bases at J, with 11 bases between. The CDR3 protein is CASSPSGAPNTGELFF. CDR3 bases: TGTGCCAGCTCACCGTCGGGGGCCCCGAACACCGGGGAGCTGTTTTTT. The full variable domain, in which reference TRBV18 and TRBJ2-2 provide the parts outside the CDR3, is NAGVMQNPRHLVRRRGQEARLRCSPMKGHSHVYWYRQLPEEGLKFMVYLQKENIIDESGMPKERFSAEFPKEGPSILRIQQVVRGDSAAYFCASSPSGAPNTGELFFGEGSRLTVL.

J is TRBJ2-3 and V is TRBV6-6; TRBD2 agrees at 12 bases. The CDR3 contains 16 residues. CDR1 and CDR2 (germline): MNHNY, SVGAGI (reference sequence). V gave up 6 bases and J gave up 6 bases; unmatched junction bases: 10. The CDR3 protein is CASSRTPSGGADTQYF. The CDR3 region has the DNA TGTGCCAGCAGCCGGACCCCTAGCGGGGGGGCCGATACGCAGTATTTT.

The CDR3 DNA follows: TGTGCCAGCAGTGAGGGTGGGGGCCACTATGGCTACACCTTC. Its translation: CASSEGGGHYGYTF. The chain links TRBV6-1 to TRBJ1-2; TRBD1 might be the D (6 bases). Trimming took off 3 bases at V and 3 bases at J, with 11 bases between the two ends. CDR1 is MNHNS, CDR2 SASEGT, per germline. This CDR3 region has 14 residues.

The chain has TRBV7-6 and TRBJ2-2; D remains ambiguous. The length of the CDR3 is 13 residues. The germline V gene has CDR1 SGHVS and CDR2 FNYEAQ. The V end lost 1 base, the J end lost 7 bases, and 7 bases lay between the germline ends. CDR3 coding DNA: TGTGCCAGCAGCTTAGTATCCTTCGGGGAGCTGTTTTTT. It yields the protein CASSLVSFGELFF.

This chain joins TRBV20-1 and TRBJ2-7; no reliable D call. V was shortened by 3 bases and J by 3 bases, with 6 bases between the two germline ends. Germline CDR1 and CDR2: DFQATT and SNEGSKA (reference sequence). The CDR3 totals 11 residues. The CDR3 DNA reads TGCAGTGCTAGGGAAGGCTACGAGCAGTACTTC. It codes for CSAREGYEQYF.

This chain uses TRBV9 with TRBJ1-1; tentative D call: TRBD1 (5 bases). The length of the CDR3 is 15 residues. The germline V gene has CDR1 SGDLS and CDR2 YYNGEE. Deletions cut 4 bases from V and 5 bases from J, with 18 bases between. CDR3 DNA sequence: TGTGCCAGCAGCCCTCGGGGTGGGGGAGGAACTGAAGCTTTCTTT. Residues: CASSPRGGGGTEAFF.

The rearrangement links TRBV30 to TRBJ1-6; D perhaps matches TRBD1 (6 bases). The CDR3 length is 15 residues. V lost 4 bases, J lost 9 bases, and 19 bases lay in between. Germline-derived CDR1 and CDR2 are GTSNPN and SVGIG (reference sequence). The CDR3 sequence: CAWNAGAPGISPLHF. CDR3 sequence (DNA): TGTGCCTGGAATGCAGGGGCCCCTGGGATTTCACCCCTCCACTTT.

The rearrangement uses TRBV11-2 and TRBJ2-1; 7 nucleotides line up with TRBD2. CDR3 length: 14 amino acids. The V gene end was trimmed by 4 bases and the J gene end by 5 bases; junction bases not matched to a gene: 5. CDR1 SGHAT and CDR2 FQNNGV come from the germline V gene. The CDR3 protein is CASSSLRGDNEQFF. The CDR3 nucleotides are TGTGCCAGCAGCTCGTTACGGGGGGACAATGAGCAGTTCTTC.

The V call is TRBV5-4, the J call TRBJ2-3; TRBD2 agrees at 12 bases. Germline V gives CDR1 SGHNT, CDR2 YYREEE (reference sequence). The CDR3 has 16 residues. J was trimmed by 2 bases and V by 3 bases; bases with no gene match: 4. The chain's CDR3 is CASSSSGGGYTDTQYF. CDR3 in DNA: TGTGCCAGCAGCTCTAGCGGGGGGGGTTACACAGATACGCAGTATTTT.

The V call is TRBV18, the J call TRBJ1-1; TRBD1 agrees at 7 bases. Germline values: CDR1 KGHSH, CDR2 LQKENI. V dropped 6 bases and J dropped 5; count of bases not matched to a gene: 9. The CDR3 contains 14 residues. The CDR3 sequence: CASSATGRGTEAFF. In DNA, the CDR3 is TGTGCCAGCTCCGCGACAGGGAGAGGGACTGAAGCTTTCTTT.

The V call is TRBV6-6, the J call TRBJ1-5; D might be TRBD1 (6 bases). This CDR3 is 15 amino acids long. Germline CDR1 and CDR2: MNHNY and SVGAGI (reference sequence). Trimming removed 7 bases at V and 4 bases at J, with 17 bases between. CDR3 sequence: CASTIIPGANQPQHF. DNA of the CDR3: TGTGCCAGCACCATCATTCCGGGGGCAAATCAGCCCCAGCATTTT.

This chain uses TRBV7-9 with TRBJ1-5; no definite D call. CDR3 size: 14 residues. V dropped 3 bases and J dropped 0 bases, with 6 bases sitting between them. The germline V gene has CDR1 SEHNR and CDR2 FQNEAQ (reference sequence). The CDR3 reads CASSFSGSNQPQHF. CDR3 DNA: TGTGCCAGCAGCTTTTCTGGTAGCAATCAGCCCCAGCATTTT.

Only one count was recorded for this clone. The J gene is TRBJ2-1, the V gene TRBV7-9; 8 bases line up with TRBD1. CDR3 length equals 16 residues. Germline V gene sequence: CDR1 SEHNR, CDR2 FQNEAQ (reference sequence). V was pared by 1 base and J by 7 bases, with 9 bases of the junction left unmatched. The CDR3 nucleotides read TGTGCCAGCAGCTTAGGGGATTGGACAGGGCGGAATGAGCAGTTCTTC. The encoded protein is CASSLGDWTGRNEQFF. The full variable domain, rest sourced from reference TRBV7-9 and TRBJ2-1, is DTGVSQNPRHKITKRGQNVTFRCDPISEHNRLYWYRQTLGQGPEFLTYFQNEAQLEKSRLLSDRFSAERPKGSFSTLEIQRTEQGDSAMYLCASSLGDWTGRNEQFFGPGTRLTVL.